This T cell receptor beta chain was identified in a study of blood T cell repertoires in COVID-19 (dated by TCRdb to about 2020). Turning to the overall study: Samples covering the acute and convalescent phases of COVID-19 were provided by collaborators in the United States, Italy and Spain. The material from the prospective study consisted of cDNA or gDNA derived from T cells, B-cell-depleted T cells, or PBMCs. The dataset comprised deeply sampled blood TCRbeta repertoires from subjects exposed to, actively infected with, or recovered from COVID-19. A freely available public database, intended as a resource for researchers studying the immune response to SARS-CoV-2, is where the repertoires were released. Samples were obtained from the ongoing ImmuneRACE study (first 160 participants) and from over 1,000 subjects provided by 6 global collaborators. Nearly every sample came with metadata listing a de-identified subject ID, COVID-19 status, age in years and sex. Where available, HLA class I and class II types were obtained from metadata supplied by the sample provider rather than from assay-based typing. The paper's findings and limits, for the study overall: How much clinical and demographic metadata was included differed by source and by participant, and the metadata was provided uncurated.

CDR3 length: 15 amino acids, cysteine to phenylalanine. Kept here is only the CDR3 DNA, which spans 45 bases and is read in frame from base 1. Trimming takes 3 bases off V and 4 bases off J; junction bases not matched to a gene: 8. CDR1 and CDR2 are drawn from the germline V gene (reference sequence): DFQATT, SNEGSKA. TCRbeta CDR3 regions were amplified from genomic DNA using the immunoSEQ Assay, a bias-controlled multiplex PCR. Processing in the source paper ran as follows. Nucleated cell counts per sample were estimated from amplification of reference gene primers within the assay. Sequence reads were collapsed and filtered to measure the absolute abundance of every unique TCRbeta CDR3 rearrangement. For each sample, productive Simpson clonality was calculated as the square root of Simpson's diversity index over productive rearrangements. The clones in this table, taken by TCRdb from immuneACCESS, are in-frame only. Not every clone is retained; where verified, under half of the shortfall comes from an unresolved V gene, and the cause of the rest is unknown. That table is the source of V, J and clone size, and D and trimming were worked out from the DNA. The sample has a few hundred thousand clones on record, 88% of them singletons. Clones ranked in the top ten supply over 12% of the sample.

Enrolling through a virtual design, the prospective study's participants ranged in age from roughly 18 to 95 years and lived across roughly 23 United States geographic areas. Cohort assignment in the prospective study relied on participant-reported clinical history from a screening survey and a study questionnaire. In the prospective study, mobile phlebotomists collected whole blood, serum and a nasopharyngeal or oropharyngeal swab from each participant. Additional blood draws and questionnaires over an approximately two-month period could optionally be provided by prospective study participants. Before DNA extraction, blood samples from the prospective study were shipped at room temperature or frozen. This clone appeared once. Its antigen is unknown. Per-nucleotide qualities are absent, and no much larger clonotype sits a single base away.

The sequenced sample was PBMCs or T cells enriched from blood (not recorded which). The chain employs TRBV20-1 and TRBJ2-2; 7 bases in between match TRBD2. The receptor's source is a woman aged 50 to 60 with acute COVID-19. The CDR3 region: CSASPTSDVTGELFF. In nucleotides, the sequence is TGCAGTGCTAGTCCCACTAGCGACGTCACCGGGGAGCTGTTTTTT.